This T cell receptor beta chain derives from a study of OX40 agonist ivuxolimab in advanced cancers. Findings of the study overall: Averaged across samples, CD8+ T cells carried more expanded clones than CD4+ did.

Clones were read by immunoSEQ multiplex PCR, and TCRdb kept only the in-frame ones, dropping some. The data contain about 34,000 clones, roughly 84% of them singletons. Trimming took off 5 bases at V and 8 bases at J, with 22 bases between the two ends. This CDR3 contains 16 residues. Germline lookup yields CDR1 SGHTA and CDR2 FQGTGA. As concerns this clone: Its antigen is as yet unknown.

The material was CD4+ or CD8+ T cells sorted from blood, obtained in a trial of the OX40 agonist ivuxolimab. The clonotype was recovered from an adult with an advanced solid tumor such as melanoma, head and neck, liver or kidney cancer. J is TRBJ2-1 and V is TRBV7-3; the D gene is possibly TRBD2 (6 bases). The CDR3 sequence is CASSPGVLARYDEQFF. The CDR3 nucleotides are TGTGCCAGCAGCCCCGGAGTACTAGCTAGGTACGATGAGCAGTTCTTC.